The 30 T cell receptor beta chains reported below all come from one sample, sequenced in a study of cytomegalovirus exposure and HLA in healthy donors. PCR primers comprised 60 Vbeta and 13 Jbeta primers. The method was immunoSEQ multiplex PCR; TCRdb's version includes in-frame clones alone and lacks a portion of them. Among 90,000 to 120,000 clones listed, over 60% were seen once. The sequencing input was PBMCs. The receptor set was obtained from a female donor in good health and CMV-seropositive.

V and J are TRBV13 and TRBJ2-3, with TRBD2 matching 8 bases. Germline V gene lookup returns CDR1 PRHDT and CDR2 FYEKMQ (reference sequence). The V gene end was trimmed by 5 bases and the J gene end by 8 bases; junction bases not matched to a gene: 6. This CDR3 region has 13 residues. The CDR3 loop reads CASSASAGGTQYF. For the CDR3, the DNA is TGTGCCAGCAGCGCCTCCGCGGGAGGTACGCAGTATTTT.

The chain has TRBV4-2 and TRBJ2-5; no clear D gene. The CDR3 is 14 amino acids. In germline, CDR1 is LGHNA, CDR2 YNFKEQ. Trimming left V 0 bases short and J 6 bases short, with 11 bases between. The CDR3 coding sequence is TGTGCCAGCAGCCAAGACGGAGCATTAAAGACCCAGTACTTC. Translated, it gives CASSQDGALKTQYF.

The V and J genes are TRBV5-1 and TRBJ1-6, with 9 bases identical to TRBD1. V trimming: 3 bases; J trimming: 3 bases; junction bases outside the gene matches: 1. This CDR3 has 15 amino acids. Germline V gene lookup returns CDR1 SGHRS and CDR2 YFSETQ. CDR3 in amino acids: CASSWTGDYNSPLHF. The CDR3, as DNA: TGCGCCAGCAGCTGGACAGGGGACTATAATTCACCCCTCCACTTT.

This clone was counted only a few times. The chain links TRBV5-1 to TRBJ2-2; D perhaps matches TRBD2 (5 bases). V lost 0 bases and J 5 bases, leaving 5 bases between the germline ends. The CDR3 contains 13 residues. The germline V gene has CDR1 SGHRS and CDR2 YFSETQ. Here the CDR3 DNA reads TGCGCCAGCAGCTTGGGAGGGACCGGGGAGCTGTTTTTT. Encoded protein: CASSLGGTGELFF.

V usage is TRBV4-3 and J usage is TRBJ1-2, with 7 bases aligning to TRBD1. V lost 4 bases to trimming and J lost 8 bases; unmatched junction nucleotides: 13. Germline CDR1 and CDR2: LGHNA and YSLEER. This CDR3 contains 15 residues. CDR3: CASSREGGAIGGYTF. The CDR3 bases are TGCGCCAGCAGCCGCGAAGGGGGCGCGATTGGAGGCTACACCTTC.

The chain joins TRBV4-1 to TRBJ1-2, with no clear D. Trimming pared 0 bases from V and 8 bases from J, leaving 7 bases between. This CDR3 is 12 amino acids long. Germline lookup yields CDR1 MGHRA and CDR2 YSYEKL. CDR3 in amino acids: CASSQDSGGYTF. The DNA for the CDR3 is TGCGCCAGCAGCCAAGATTCTGGCGGCTACACCTTC.

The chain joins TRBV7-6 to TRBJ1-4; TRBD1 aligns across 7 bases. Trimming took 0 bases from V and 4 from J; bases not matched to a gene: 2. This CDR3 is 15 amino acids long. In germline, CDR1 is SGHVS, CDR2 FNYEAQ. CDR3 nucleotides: TGTGCCAGCAGCTTAGCGACAGGGATTAATGAAAAACTGTTTTTT. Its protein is CASSLATGINEKLFF.

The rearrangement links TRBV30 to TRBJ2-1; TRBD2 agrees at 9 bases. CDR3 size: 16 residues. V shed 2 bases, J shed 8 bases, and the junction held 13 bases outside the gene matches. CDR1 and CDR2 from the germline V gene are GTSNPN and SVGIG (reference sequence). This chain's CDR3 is CAWSIGVAGVRDEQFF. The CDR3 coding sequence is TGTGCCTGGAGTATAGGAGTAGCGGGGGTTCGGGATGAGCAGTTCTTC.

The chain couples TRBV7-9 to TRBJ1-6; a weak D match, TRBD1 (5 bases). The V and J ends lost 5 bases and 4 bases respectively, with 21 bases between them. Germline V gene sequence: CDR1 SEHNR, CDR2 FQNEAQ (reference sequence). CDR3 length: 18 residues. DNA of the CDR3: TGTGCCAGCAGCCAGCCTGGCCCGATAGGGGATTATAATTCACCCCTCCACTTT. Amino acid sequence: CASSQPGPIGDYNSPLHF.

CDR3 sequence reads: CASSYGQGSAYEQYF. For the CDR3, the DNA is TGTGCCAGCAGCTACGGACAGGGGTCGGCCTACGAGCAGTACTTC. J is TRBJ2-5 and V is TRBV11-2; 9 bases line up with TRBD1. The J call may be in error: the DNA end matches TRBJ2-7 better. There are 15 residues in the CDR3. Looked up from germline, CDR1 is SGHAT and CDR2 is FQNNGV.

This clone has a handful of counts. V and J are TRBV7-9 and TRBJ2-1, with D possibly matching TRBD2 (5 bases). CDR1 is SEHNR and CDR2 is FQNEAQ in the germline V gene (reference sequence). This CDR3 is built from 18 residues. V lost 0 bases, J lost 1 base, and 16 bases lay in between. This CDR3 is CASSLAPVGDVSYNEQFF. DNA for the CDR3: TGTGCCAGCAGCTTAGCGCCGGTGGGAGACGTATCCTACAATGAGCAGTTCTTC.

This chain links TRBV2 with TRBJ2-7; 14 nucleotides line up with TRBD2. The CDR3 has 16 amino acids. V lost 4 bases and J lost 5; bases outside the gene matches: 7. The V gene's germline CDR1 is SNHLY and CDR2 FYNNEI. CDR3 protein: CASSGRLAGGQDEQYF. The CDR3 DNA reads TGTGCCAGCAGTGGAAGACTAGCGGGGGGGCAGGACGAGCAGTACTTC.

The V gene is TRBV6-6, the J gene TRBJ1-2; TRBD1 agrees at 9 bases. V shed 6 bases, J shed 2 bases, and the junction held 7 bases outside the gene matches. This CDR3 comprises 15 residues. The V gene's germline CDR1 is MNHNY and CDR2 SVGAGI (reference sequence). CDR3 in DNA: TGTGCCAGCAGCGTCGGGACAGGGACCAACTATGGCTACACCTTC. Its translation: CASSVGTGTNYGYTF.

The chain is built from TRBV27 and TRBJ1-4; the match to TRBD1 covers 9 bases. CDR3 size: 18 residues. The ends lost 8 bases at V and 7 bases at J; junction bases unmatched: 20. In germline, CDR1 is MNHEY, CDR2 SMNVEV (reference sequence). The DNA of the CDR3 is TGTGCCAGCGCGCGTTCGGGACAGGGACCAAGGTCGGGTGAAAAACTGTTTTTT. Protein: CASARSGQGPRSGEKLFF.

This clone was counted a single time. Here the CDR3 DNA reads TGCGCCAGCAGCTTGGAGGGGGTTAGGATAGATGGCTACACCTTC. Protein: CASSLEGVRIDGYTF. The chain couples TRBV5-1 to TRBJ1-2, with D perhaps matching TRBD1 (6 bases). Germline loops: CDR1 SGHRS, CDR2 YFSETQ. This CDR3 spans 15 amino acids. Trimming took 0 bases from V and 6 from J, leaving 15 bases between them.

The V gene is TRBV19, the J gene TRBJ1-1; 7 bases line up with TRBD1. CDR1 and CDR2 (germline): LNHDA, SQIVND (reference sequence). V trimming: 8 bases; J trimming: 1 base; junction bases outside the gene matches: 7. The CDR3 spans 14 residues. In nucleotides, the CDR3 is TGTGCCAGTTCCGACAGGGCGCAGAACACTGAAGCTTTCTTT. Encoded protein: CASSDRAQNTEAFF.

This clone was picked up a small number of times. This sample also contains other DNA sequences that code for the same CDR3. The CDR3, as DNA: TGTGCCAGCAGCTTGGGGACACACGAGCAGTACTTC. Translation gives CASSLGTHEQYF. The chain has TRBV5-6 and TRBJ2-7, with a possible D match to TRBD1 (5 bases). The CDR3 runs 12 residues. Trimming took off 0 bases at V and 5 bases at J, with 6 bases between the two ends. Germline loops: CDR1 SGHDT, CDR2 YYEEEE.

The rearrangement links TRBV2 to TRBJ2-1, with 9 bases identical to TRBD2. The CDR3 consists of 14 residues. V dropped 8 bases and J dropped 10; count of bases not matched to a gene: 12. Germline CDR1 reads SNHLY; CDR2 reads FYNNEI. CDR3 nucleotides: TGTGCCAGCGTTAGTAGCGGGGGTTATGGGGAGCAGTTCTTC. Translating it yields CASVSSGGYGEQFF.

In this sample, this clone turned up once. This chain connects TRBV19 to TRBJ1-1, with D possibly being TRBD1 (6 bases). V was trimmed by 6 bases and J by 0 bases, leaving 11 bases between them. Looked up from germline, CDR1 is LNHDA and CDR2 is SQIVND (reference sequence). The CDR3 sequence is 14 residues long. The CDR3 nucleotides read TGTGCCAGTAGGACAGGCCGTATGAACACTGAAGCTTTCTTT. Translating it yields CASRTGRMNTEAFF.

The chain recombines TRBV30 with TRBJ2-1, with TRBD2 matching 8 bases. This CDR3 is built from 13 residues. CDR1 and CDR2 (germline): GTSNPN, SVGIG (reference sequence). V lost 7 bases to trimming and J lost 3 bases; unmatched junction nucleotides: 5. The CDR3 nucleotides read TGTGCCTTGCGGGGGGCCCTCTACAATGAGCAGTTCTTC. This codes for CALRGALYNEQFF.

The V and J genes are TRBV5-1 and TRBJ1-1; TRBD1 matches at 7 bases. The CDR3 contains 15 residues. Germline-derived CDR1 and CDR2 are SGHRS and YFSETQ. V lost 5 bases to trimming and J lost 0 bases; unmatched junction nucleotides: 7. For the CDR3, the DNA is TGCGCCAGCAGGGCGACCGGGACAGTGAACACTGAAGCTTTCTTT. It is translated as CASRATGTVNTEAFF. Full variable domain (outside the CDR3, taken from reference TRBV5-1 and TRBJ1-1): KAGVTQTPRYLIKTRGQQVTLSCSPISGHRSVSWYQQTPGQGLQFLFEYFSETQRNKGNFPGRFSGRQFSNSRSEMNVSTLELGDSALYLCASRATGTVNTEAFFGQGTRLTVV.

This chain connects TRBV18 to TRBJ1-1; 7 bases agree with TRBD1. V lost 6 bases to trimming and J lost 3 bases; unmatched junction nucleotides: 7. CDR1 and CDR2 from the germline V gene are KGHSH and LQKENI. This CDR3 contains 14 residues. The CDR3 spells CASSGQALDTEAFF. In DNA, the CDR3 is TGTGCCAGCTCCGGACAGGCCTTGGACACTGAAGCTTTCTTT.

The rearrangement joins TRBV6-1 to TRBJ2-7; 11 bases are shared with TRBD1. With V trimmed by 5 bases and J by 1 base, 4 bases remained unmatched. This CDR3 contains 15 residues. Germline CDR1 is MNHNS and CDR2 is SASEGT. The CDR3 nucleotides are TGTGCCAGCAGTCAGGGGACAGGGGGATCCTACGAGCAGTACTTC. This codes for CASSQGTGGSYEQYF.

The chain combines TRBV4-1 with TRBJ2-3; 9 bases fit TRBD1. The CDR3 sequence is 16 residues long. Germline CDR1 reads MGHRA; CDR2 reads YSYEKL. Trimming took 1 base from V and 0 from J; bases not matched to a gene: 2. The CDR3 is CASSQGTGVSTDTQYF. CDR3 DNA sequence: TGCGCCAGCAGCCAAGGGACAGGGGTTAGCACAGATACGCAGTATTTT.

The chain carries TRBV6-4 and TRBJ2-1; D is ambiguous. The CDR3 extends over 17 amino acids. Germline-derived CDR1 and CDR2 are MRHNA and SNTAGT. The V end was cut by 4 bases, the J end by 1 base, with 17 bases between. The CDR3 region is CASSGASNVRSYNEQFF. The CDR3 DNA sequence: TGTGCCAGCAGTGGGGCCTCAAACGTTCGTTCCTACAATGAGCAGTTCTTC.

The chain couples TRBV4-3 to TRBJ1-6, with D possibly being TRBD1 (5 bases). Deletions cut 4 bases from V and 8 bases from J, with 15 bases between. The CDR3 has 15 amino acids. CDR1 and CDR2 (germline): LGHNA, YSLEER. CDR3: CASSRRGGSDSPLHF. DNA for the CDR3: TGCGCCAGCAGCCGGAGGGGCGGGTCGGATTCACCCCTCCACTTT.

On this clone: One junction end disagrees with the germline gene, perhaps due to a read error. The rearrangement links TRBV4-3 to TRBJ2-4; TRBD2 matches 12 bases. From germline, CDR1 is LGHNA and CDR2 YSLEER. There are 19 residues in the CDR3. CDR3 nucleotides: TGCGCCAGCAGCCAAGATCCTAGCGGGGGGGCCTGGGCCAAAAACAGTCAGTACTTC. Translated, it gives CASSQDPSGGAWAKNSQYF.

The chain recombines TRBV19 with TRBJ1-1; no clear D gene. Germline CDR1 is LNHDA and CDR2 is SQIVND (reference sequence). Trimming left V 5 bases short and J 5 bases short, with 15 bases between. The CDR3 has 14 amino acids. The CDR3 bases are TGTGCCAGTAGTGCCCGGGAACGACGAACTGAAGCTTTCTTT. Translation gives CASSARERRTEAFF. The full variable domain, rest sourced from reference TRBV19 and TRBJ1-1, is DGGITQSPKYLFRKEGQNVTLSCEQNLNHDAMYWYRQDPGQGLRLIYYSQIVNDFQKGDIAEGYSVSREKKESFPLTVTSAQKNPTAFYLCASSARERRTEAFFGQGTRLTVV.

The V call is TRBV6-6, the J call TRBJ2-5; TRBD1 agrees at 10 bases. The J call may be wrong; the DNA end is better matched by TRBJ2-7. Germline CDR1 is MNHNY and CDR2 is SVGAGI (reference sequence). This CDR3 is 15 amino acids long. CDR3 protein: CASRKIGDRGYEQYF. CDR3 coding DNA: TGTGCCAGCAGAAAGATCGGGGACAGGGGATACGAGCAGTACTTC.

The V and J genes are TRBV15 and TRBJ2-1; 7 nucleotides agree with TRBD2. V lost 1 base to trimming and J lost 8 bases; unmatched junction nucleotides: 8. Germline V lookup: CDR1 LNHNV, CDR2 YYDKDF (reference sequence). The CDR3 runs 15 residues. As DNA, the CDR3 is TGTGCCACCAGCAGAGGGTTGGGGGGAGGGGATGAGCAGTTCTTC. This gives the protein CATSRGLGGGDEQFF.